Listed here are 13 T cell receptor beta chains from one sample, sequenced in a study of spatial heterogeneity in lung cancer. TCRdb re-analysed the 5' RACE reads in MiXCR, keeping a single row per CDR3 protein. The table shows about 50,000 distinct CDR3 sequences, with less than 8.5% occurring only once. Time point described: sample taken at primary tumor resection. Without sorting, whole RNA was sequenced from tumor, nontumor lung or frozen PBMC. The source material was PBMCs, sampled at surgery. The receptor source for this set is a female donor with early-stage non-small cell lung cancer.

The V and J genes are TRBV2 and TRBJ2-6; the D is unclear. V lost 4 bases, J lost 0 bases, and 7 bases lay in between. CDR3 length: 15 amino acids. Germline values: CDR1 SNHLY, CDR2 FYNNEI. The CDR3 DNA reads as TGTGCCAGCAGTGTCATGTTCTCTGGGGCCAACGTCCTGACTTTC. This sequence encodes CASSVMFSGANVLTF. The full variable domain, with the rest looked up from reference TRBV2 and TRBJ2-6, is EPEVTQTPSHQVTQMGQEVILRCVPISNHLYFYWYRQILGQKVEFLVSFYNNEISEKSEIFDDQFSVERPDGSNFTLKIRSTKLEDSAMYFCASSVMFSGANVLTFGAGSRLTVL.

The J gene is TRBJ1-6, the V gene TRBV14; D remains ambiguous. CDR3 length equals 15 residues. Germline lookup yields CDR1 SGHDN and CDR2 FVKESK. The V end was cut by 6 bases, the J end by 1 base, with 10 bases between. The CDR3, as DNA: TGTGCCAGCAGTACAGCGCTTTCCTATAATTCACCCCTCCACTTT. Protein product: CASSTALSYNSPLHF.

This clonotype was observed at least ten times. The chain uses TRBV9 and TRBJ1-2, with D uncertain. Trimming took off 3 bases at V and 2 bases at J, with 8 bases between the two ends. Germline V gene sequence: CDR1 SGDLS, CDR2 YYNGEE. This CDR3 has 13 residues. CDR3 in DNA: TGTGCCAGCAGCGAGGGCAAGAACTATGGCTACACCTTC. This sequence encodes CASSEGKNYGYTF.

In its sample, this clonotype was seen a few times. The V gene is TRBV6-5, the J gene TRBJ1-1; D possibly corresponds to TRBD1 (6 bases). In germline, CDR1 is MNHEY, CDR2 SVGAGI. Trimming took 8 bases from V and 5 from J, leaving 12 bases between them. The CDR3 covers 12 residues. The CDR3 region has the DNA TGTGCCAGCGCCAGGGGAGGGACTGAAGCTTTCTTT. It codes for CASARGGTEAFF.

A few counts support this clonotype. The chain combines TRBV12-3 or TRBV12-4 with TRBJ1-5, with 7 nucleotides matching TRBD1. With V trimmed by 5 bases and J by 2 bases, 6 bases remained unmatched. The CDR3 runs to 15 residues. CDR3 coding DNA: TGTGCCAGCAGTCCTACAGGGGATCGCAATCAGCCCCAGCATTTT. It codes for CASSPTGDRNQPQHF.

This clonotype was counted at least ten times. This sequence joins TRBV7-9 and TRBJ2-7; 7 bases map to TRBD2. From germline, CDR1 is SEHNR and CDR2 FQNEAQ (reference sequence). The V gene end was trimmed by 5 bases and the J gene end by 5 bases; junction bases not matched to a gene: 6. This CDR3 comprises 13 residues. The CDR3 is CASSRRDYNEQYF. The CDR3 bases are TGTGCCAGCAGCCGCCGGGACTACAACGAGCAGTACTTC.

This clonotype showed up just a few times. DNA of the CDR3: TGCAGTGCTAGAGATCATGATGTGCAGGGCAGGAGCTACGAGCAGTACTTC. Amino acids: CSARDHDVQGRSYEQYF. V gene TRBV20-1 combines with J gene TRBJ2-7, with a possible D match to TRBD1 (5 bases). The CDR3 is made up of 17 amino acids. Trimming cost V 0 bases and J 3 bases, with 21 bases left between them. Germline CDR1 DFQATT, CDR2 SNEGSKA (reference sequence).

This clonotype has a count of ten or more. The CDR3 nucleotides read TGTGCCATCTCTAGGGGAAGCGACTACGAGCAGTACTTC. Its protein product is CAISRGSDYEQYF. The chain joins TRBV10-3 to TRBJ2-7; D possibly corresponds to TRBD1 (5 bases). Per the germline V gene, CDR1 is ENHRY and CDR2 is SYGVKD. The V gene lost 8 bases and the J gene lost 3 bases, with 14 bases spanning the gap. The CDR3 has 13 amino acids.

This clonotype was seen a handful of times. In nucleotides, the CDR3 is TGCAGTGCTAGGGACGAGGACGAAAAACTGTTTTTT. Its protein is CSARDEDEKLFF. The J gene is TRBJ1-4, the V gene TRBV20-1; D not resolved. Germline V gene lookup returns CDR1 DFQATT and CDR2 SNEGSKA (reference sequence). Trimming took off 3 bases at V and 8 bases at J, with 10 bases between the two ends. The CDR3 is made up of 12 amino acids.

This clonotype was seen at least ten times. The V call is TRBV2, the J call TRBJ2-2, with 10 bases aligning to TRBD1. Germline V gene lookup returns CDR1 SNHLY and CDR2 FYNNEI. The CDR3 sequence is 14 residues long. The V gene end was trimmed by 5 bases and the J gene end by 6 bases; junction bases not matched to a gene: 3. The CDR3 nucleotides are TGTGCCAGCAGTCACGGACAGGGGGCCGGGGAGCTGTTTTTT. It specifies CASSHGQGAGELFF.

This clonotype was recorded at least ten times. V and J are TRBV4-1 and TRBJ2-7; 7 bases fit TRBD1. CDR3 length: 13 residues. V shed 4 bases, J shed 6 bases, and the junction held 6 bases outside the gene matches. Germline assignment: CDR1 MGHRA and CDR2 YSYEKL. CDR3 sequence reads: CASSPRQGPEQYF. The CDR3 DNA follows: TGCGCCAGCAGCCCGAGACAGGGACCCGAGCAGTACTTC.

The J gene is TRBJ2-7, the V gene TRBV5-6, with 8 bases lining up with TRBD2. The CDR3 is 14 residues long. Per the germline V gene, CDR1 is SGHDT and CDR2 is YYEEEE. V was clipped by 2 bases and J by 4 bases; unmatched bases: 5. CDR3 residues: CASSFGTSWYEQYF. The CDR3 nucleotides are TGTGCCAGCAGCTTCGGGACTAGTTGGTACGAGCAGTACTTC. Complete variable domain (other parts from reference TRBV5-6 and TRBJ2-7): DAGVTQSPTHLIKTRGQQVTLRCSPKSGHDTVSWYQQALGQGPQFIFQYYEEEERQRGNFPDRFSGHQFPNYSSELNVNALLLGDSALYLCASSFGTSWYEQYFGPGTRLTVT.

This chain joins TRBV3-1 and TRBJ2-1, with a weak D call TRBD2 (6 bases). This CDR3 region has 16 residues. Germline CDR1 reads LGHDT; CDR2 reads YNNKEL (reference sequence). The germline V and J ends were trimmed by 4 bases and 4 bases, with 17 bases remaining between them. The CDR3 loop is CASSREGLWGYNEQFF. CDR3 DNA: TGTGCCAGCAGCCGAGAGGGACTCTGGGGTTACAATGAGCAGTTCTTC.